Listed here is a single TCR beta chain. The sample comes from a study of blood T cell repertoires in COVID-19. The CDR3 has 15 residues. Germline V gene lookup returns CDR1 SGDLS and CDR2 YYNGEE. Trimming took 0 bases from V and 8 from J, leaving 12 bases between them. Repertoires were generated with immunoSEQ multiplex PCR, while TCRdb's copy carries only in-frame clones and drops some. Among roughly 190,000 clones, roughly 87% were seen once, and the ten largest hold approximately 7.8%. Sequencing input: peripheral blood. This receptor was identified in a woman between 55 and 75 years old with COVID-19, enrolled during active disease. This sequence joins TRBV9 and TRBJ1-6, with D unresolved. CDR3 region: CASSVGPARDSPLHF. The CDR3 DNA reads as TGTGCCAGCAGCGTAGGTCCGGCGCGGGATTCACCCCTCCACTTT.